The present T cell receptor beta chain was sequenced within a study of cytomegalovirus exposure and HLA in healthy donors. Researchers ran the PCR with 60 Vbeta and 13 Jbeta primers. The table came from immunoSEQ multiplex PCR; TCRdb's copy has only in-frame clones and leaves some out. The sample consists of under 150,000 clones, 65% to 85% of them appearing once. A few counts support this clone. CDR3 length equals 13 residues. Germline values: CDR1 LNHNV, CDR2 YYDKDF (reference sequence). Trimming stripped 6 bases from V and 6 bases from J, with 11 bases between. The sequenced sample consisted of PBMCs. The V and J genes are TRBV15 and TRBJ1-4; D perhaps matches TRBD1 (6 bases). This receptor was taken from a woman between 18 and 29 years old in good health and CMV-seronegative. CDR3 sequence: CATRRGFDEKLFF. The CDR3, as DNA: TGTGCCACCAGAAGGGGGTTCGATGAAAAACTGTTTTTT. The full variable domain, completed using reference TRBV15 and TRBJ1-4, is DAMVIQNPRYQVTQFGKPVTLSCSQTLNHNVMYWYQQKSSQAPKLLFHYYDKDFNNEADTPDNFQSRRPNTSFCFLDIRSPGLGDTAMYLCATRRGFDEKLFFGSGTQLSVL.